These 13 T cell receptor beta chains originate from one sample sequenced in a study of OX40 agonist ivuxolimab in advanced cancers. Assay used: immunoSEQ multiplex PCR; TCRdb lists only in-frame clones, some missing. Here the sample spans 30,000 to 40,000 clones, approximately 80% being singletons. Sequenced here: CD4+ or CD8+ T cells sorted from blood, sampled in a trial of the OX40 agonist ivuxolimab. Every receptor here comes from an adult with an advanced solid tumor such as melanoma, head and neck, liver or kidney cancer.

The rearrangement uses TRBV7-9 and TRBJ2-5; D is uncertain. Per the germline V gene, CDR1 is SEHNR and CDR2 is FQNEAQ (reference sequence). V was cut by 1 base and J by 2 bases, with 17 bases left in between. The CDR3 covers 17 residues. The CDR3 is CASSLGAERFGQETQYF. The CDR3, as DNA: TGTGCCAGCAGCTTAGGGGCAGAACGGTTTGGGCAAGAGACCCAGTACTTC.

The chain has TRBV9 and TRBJ2-5, with 9 positions matching TRBD2. The germline CDR1 and CDR2 sequences are SGDLS and YYNGEE. Trimming took 0 bases from V and 5 from J; bases not matched to a gene: 8. This CDR3 is built from 16 residues. Here the CDR3 DNA reads TGTGCCAGCAGCGTAGGGGCGGGAGGGCCCGGTGAGACCCAGTACTTC. Residues: CASSVGAGGPGETQYF.

V is TRBV7-9 and J is TRBJ2-2; 14 bases align to TRBD2. The CDR3 runs 18 residues. The V segment lost 6 bases and the J segment 0 bases; nucleotides outside the gene matches: 6. The germline V gene has CDR1 SEHNR and CDR2 FQNEAQ (reference sequence). The CDR3 sequence is CASSPGTSGGANTGELFF. In nucleotides, the CDR3 is TGTGCCAGCAGTCCCGGGACTAGCGGGGGTGCGAACACCGGGGAGCTGTTTTTT.

V and J are TRBV11-3 and TRBJ2-2, with 10 bases matching TRBD1. CDR1 and CDR2 (germline): SGHNT, YENEEA. The CDR3 loop spans 17 amino acids. Trimming at V came to 5 bases and at J to 6 bases, leaving 12 bases not matched to a gene. This CDR3 is CASSPMPGQGIPGELFF. In nucleotides, the CDR3 is TGTGCCAGCAGCCCAATGCCGGGACAGGGGATCCCCGGGGAGCTGTTTTTT.

The chain has TRBV15 and TRBJ2-1, with 10 bases aligning to TRBD1. CDR1 LNHNV and CDR2 YYDKDF come from the germline V gene (reference sequence). This CDR3 is built from 16 residues. The V and J ends lost 3 bases and 6 bases, in that order; junction bases with no gene match: 8. The CDR3: CATSSPGTGVSNEQFF. For the CDR3, the DNA is TGTGCCACCAGCAGTCCCGGGACAGGGGTTTCCAATGAGCAGTTCTTC.

The chain is built from TRBV2 and TRBJ1-4, with D perhaps matching TRBD1 (6 bases). The germline CDR1 and CDR2 sequences are SNHLY and FYNNEI. The CDR3 covers 16 residues. Trimming cost V 4 bases and J 5 bases, with 17 bases left between them. The CDR3 DNA sequence: TGTGCCAGCAGTGTCTCCGAACAGGGTAGGAATGAAAAACTGTTTTTT. It specifies CASSVSEQGRNEKLFF. The full variable domain, with the rest looked up from reference TRBV2 and TRBJ1-4, is EPEVTQTPSHQVTQMGQEVILRCVPISNHLYFYWYRQILGQKVEFLVSFYNNEISEKSEIFDDQFSVERPDGSNFTLKIRSTKLEDSAMYFCASSVSEQGRNEKLFFGSGTQLSVL.

The V gene is TRBV7-9, the J gene TRBJ2-2; D is unresolved. Trimming removed 4 bases at V and 2 bases at J, with 14 bases between. The CDR3 extends over 16 amino acids. Germline CDR1 is SEHNR and CDR2 is FQNEAQ (reference sequence). As DNA, the CDR3 is TGTGCCAGCAGCTGGCCCCCGCGACTCAACACCGGGGAGCTGTTTTTT. Amino acid sequence: CASSWPPRLNTGELFF.

This chain connects TRBV30 to TRBJ2-1; the D is unclear. V was cut by 0 bases and J by 8 bases, with 8 bases left in between. There are 12 residues in the CDR3. CDR1 and CDR2 (germline): GTSNPN, SVGIG (reference sequence). CDR3 protein: CAWSVYGDEQFF. The CDR3 DNA sequence: TGTGCCTGGAGTGTCTATGGGGATGAGCAGTTCTTC.

The rearrangement links TRBV4-1 to TRBJ2-1; no clear D. This CDR3 has 12 residues. Trimming pared 1 base from V and 9 bases from J, leaving 7 bases between. CDR1 and CDR2 (germline): MGHRA, YSYEKL. CDR3 DNA sequence: TGCGCCAGCAGCCAAGTAGGGTTTGAGCAGTTCTTC. It encodes CASSQVGFEQFF.

The V and J genes are TRBV9 and TRBJ1-6; weak D call: TRBD1 (5 bases). The CDR3 length is 16 residues. The ends were cut back, 0 bases at V and 5 bases at J, with 12 bases in the middle. From germline, CDR1 is SGDLS and CDR2 YYNGEE. DNA for the CDR3: TGTGCCAGCAGCGTAGGGCAGGGAGTCGATAATTCACCCCTCCACTTT. The encoded protein is CASSVGQGVDNSPLHF.

The chain recombines TRBV7-2 with TRBJ2-1; D possibly matches TRBD1 or TRBD2 (5 bases each). This CDR3 is built from 16 residues. Germline loops: CDR1 SGHTA, CDR2 FQGNSA. The V gene lost 1 base and the J gene lost 5 bases, with 15 bases spanning the gap. CDR3 region: CASSLVGAGVHNEQFF. The CDR3, as DNA: TGTGCCAGCAGCTTAGTAGGGGCCGGGGTTCACAATGAGCAGTTCTTC.

This clone appeared a single time. J is TRBJ2-2 and V is TRBV7-6; 9 nucleotides line up with TRBD1. The length of the CDR3 is 15 residues. The germline V gene encodes CDR1 SGHVS and CDR2 FNYEAQ. The ends lost 4 bases at V and 10 bases at J; junction bases unmatched: 10. The DNA for the CDR3 is TGTGCCAGCAGCTGGGGACAGGGTTTTAGTACGGAGCTGTTTTTT. Its protein product is CASSWGQGFSTELFF. Complete variable domain (other parts from reference TRBV7-6 and TRBJ2-2): GAGVSQSPRYKVTKRGQDVALRCDPISGHVSLYWYRQALGQGPEFLTYFNYEAQQDKSGLPNDRFSAERPEGSISTLTIQRTEQRDSAMYRCASSWGQGFSTELFFGEGSRLTVL.

The gene calls are TRBV9 and TRBJ2-3; the match to TRBD1 covers 8 bases. The CDR3 is made up of 15 amino acids. J was trimmed by 4 bases and V by 4 bases; bases with no gene match: 8. Germline lookup yields CDR1 SGDLS and CDR2 YYNGEE. In DNA form, the CDR3 reads TGTGCCAGCAGCCAGACAGGGGTTTTCGCAGATACGCAGTATTTT. Translation: CASSQTGVFADTQYF.